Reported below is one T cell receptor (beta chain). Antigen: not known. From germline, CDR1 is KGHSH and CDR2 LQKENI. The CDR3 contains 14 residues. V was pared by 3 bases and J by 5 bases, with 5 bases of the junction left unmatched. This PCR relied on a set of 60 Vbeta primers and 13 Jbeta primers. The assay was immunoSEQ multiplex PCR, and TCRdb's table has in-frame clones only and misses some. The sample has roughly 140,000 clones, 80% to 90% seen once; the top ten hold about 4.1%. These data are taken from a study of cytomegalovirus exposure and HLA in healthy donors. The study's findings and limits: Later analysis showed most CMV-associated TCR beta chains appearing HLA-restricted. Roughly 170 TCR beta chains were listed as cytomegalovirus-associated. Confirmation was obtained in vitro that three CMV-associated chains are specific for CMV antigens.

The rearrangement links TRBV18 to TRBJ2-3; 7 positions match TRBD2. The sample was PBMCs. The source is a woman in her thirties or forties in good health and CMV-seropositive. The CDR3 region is CASSPSGYGDTQYF. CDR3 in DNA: TGTGCCAGCTCACCTAGCGGGTATGGAGATACGCAGTATTTT.